Listed below are T cell receptor beta chains from one sample, sequenced in a study of graft-versus-host responses after intestinal transplantation. Profiled with immunoSEQ multiplex PCR; TCRdb holds only in-frame clones, not every one. The table lists several thousand clones, roughly 29% of them singletons, with 5% to 7% in the top ten. This specimen was alloreactive CD4+ T cells from a mixed lymphocyte reaction culture, taken before transplantation. The receptors shown here come from a human patient who was an organ donor for intestinal transplantation. The CDR3 runs from the conserved cysteine through the conserved F or W. Fields, in order: CDR3 protein, CDR3 DNA, V gene, J gene, D gene, clone size. D genes are given only for firm matches. Some rows mark clone size as missing; the rest say once, few, many or name a class of expanded clone.

CDR3 protein: CATGPRTGRVGTEAFF; CDR3 DNA: TGTGCCACAGGACCTCGGACAGGGAGGGTTGGCACTGAAGCTTTCTTT; V gene: TRBV19; J gene: TRBJ1-1; D gene: TRBD1; clone size: few
CDR3 protein: CASSQVSLAGATDTQYF; CDR3 DNA: TGCGCCAGCAGCCAAGTTTCTCTAGCGGGGGCCACAGATACGCAGTATTTT; V gene: TRBV4-1; J gene: TRBJ2-3; D gene: TRBD2; clone size: -
CDR3 protein: CASSFLSGVSTDTQYF; CDR3 DNA: TGCGCCAGCAGCTTCCTTAGCGGGGTTAGCACAGATACGCAGTATTTT; V gene: TRBV5-1; J gene: TRBJ2-3; D gene: TRBD2; clone size: -
CDR3 protein: CASILRVGGSTDTQYF; CDR3 DNA: TGTGCCAGCATACTGAGGGTAGGCGGGAGCACAGATACGCAGTATTTT; V gene: TRBV18; J gene: TRBJ2-3; D gene: -; clone size: few
CDR3 protein: CATEQGLGNTEAFF; CDR3 DNA: TGTGCCACCGAACAGGGGCTGGGGAACACTGAAGCTTTCTTT; V gene: TRBV6-6; J gene: TRBJ1-1; D gene: TRBD1; clone size: -
CDR3 protein: CASSKGTYNEQFF; CDR3 DNA: TGTGCCAGTAGTAAAGGGACGTACAATGAGCAGTTCTTC; V gene: TRBV19; J gene: TRBJ2-1; D gene: -; clone size: few
CDR3 protein: CASSLGQGSYEQYF; CDR3 DNA: TGCGCCAGCAGCTTGGGACAGGGCTCCTACGAGCAGTACTTC; V gene: TRBV5-1; J gene: TRBJ2-7; D gene: TRBD1; clone size: -
CDR3 protein: CASSRRGRTSGIPVSYEQYF; CDR3 DNA: TGTGCCAGCAGCCGGAGGGGTCGGACTAGCGGGATCCCCGTCTCCTACGAGCAGTACTTC; V gene: TRBV14; J gene: TRBJ2-7; D gene: TRBD2; clone size: -
CDR3 protein: CASSLSGPNYNEQFF; CDR3 DNA: TGCGCCAGCAGCTTGTCGGGGCCCAATTACAATGAGCAGTTCTTC; V gene: TRBV5-1; J gene: TRBJ2-1; D gene: -; clone size: medium-sized
CDR3 protein: CASSVEQGTDTQYF; CDR3 DNA: TGTGCCAGCAGCGTAGAACAGGGCACAGATACGCAGTATTTT; V gene: TRBV9; J gene: TRBJ2-3; D gene: -; clone size: -
CDR3 protein: CASSWTSGSSYNEQFF; CDR3 DNA: TGCGCCAGCAGCTGGACTAGCGGGAGCTCCTACAATGAGCAGTTCTTC; V gene: TRBV5-1; J gene: TRBJ2-1; D gene: TRBD2; clone size: few
CDR3 protein: CASSLAGPLTDTQYF; CDR3 DNA: TGTGCCAGCAGCTTAGCGGGGCCCCTCACAGATACGCAGTATTTT; V gene: TRBV7-8; J gene: TRBJ2-3; D gene: -; clone size: few
CDR3 protein: CASPYPLGGVNQPQHF; CDR3 DNA: TGCGCCAGCCCCTACCCCCTAGGGGGCGTGAATCAGCCCCAGCATTTT; V gene: TRBV23-1; J gene: TRBJ1-5; D gene: TRBD1; clone size: -
CDR3 protein: CASQPGLMGGELFF; CDR3 DNA: TGTGCCAGTCAACCCGGACTTATGGGCGGGGAGCTGTTTTTT; V gene: TRBV19; J gene: TRBJ2-2; D gene: -; clone size: medium-sized
CDR3 protein: CASSLVGFNYGYTF; CDR3 DNA: TGTGCCAGCAGCTTGGTAGGATTTAACTATGGCTACACCTTC; V gene: TRBV5-1; J gene: TRBJ1-2; D gene: -; clone size: few
CDR3 protein: CASSLGRREVGGTQYF; CDR3 DNA: TGTGCCAGCAGCTTAGGGCGACGGGAGGTCGGAGGTACGCAGTATTTT; V gene: TRBV7-9; J gene: TRBJ2-3; D gene: TRBD2; clone size: -
CDR3 protein: CASSYSTGGDYGYTF; CDR3 DNA: TGTGCCAGCAGTTACTCGACAGGGGGCGACTATGGCTACACCTTC; V gene: TRBV6-5; J gene: TRBJ1-2; D gene: TRBD1; clone size: medium-sized
CDR3 protein: CASSLVGSGANVLTF; CDR3 DNA: TGTGCCAGCAGCTTGGTGGGCTCTGGGGCCAACGTCCTGACTTTC; V gene: TRBV4-2; J gene: TRBJ2-6; D gene: -; clone size: -
CDR3 protein: CASSFTSGGAPEQYF; CDR3 DNA: TGTGCCAGCAGCTTTACTAGCGGGGGGGCCCCCGAGCAGTACTTC; V gene: TRBV7-2; J gene: TRBJ2-7; D gene: TRBD2; clone size: few
CDR3 protein: CASSEGNYGYTF; CDR3 DNA: TGTGCCAGCAGTGAAGGGAACTATGGCTACACCTTC; V gene: TRBV6-1; J gene: TRBJ1-2; D gene: -; clone size: -
CDR3 protein: CASSLDGNYGYTF; CDR3 DNA: TGCGCCAGCAGCTTGGACGGAAACTATGGCTACACCTTC; V gene: TRBV5-1; J gene: TRBJ1-2; D gene: -; clone size: -
CDR3 protein: CASSLIGGQETQYF; CDR3 DNA: TGTGCCAGCAGCTTGATCGGGGGCCAAGAGACCCAGTACTTC; V gene: TRBV5-6; J gene: TRBJ2-5; D gene: -; clone size: -
CDR3 protein: CASSLALGGRVYNEQFF; CDR3 DNA: TGTGCCAGCAGCTTAGCGCTAGGGGGCCGGGTCTACAATGAGCAGTTCTTC; V gene: TRBV7-9; J gene: TRBJ2-1; D gene: TRBD1; clone size: -
CDR3 protein: CASSLVGFNYGYTF; CDR3 DNA: TGTGCCAGCAGCTTGGTAGGATTTAACTATGGCTACACCTTC; V gene: TRBV5-8; J gene: TRBJ1-2; D gene: -; clone size: -
CDR3 protein: CASSLQGVEAFF; CDR3 DNA: TGTGCCAGCTCACTACAGGGGGTTGAAGCTTTCTTT; V gene: TRBV18; J gene: TRBJ1-1; D gene: TRBD1; clone size: few
CDR3 protein: CASSLAGTYEQYF; CDR3 DNA: TGTGCCAGCAGCCTAGCGGGAACCTACGAGCAGTACTTC; V gene: TRBV6-5; J gene: TRBJ2-7; D gene: TRBD2; clone size: -
CDR3 protein: CASSVADSSYNEQFF; CDR3 DNA: TGTGCCAGCAGCGTAGCGGACAGCTCCTACAATGAGCAGTTCTTC; V gene: TRBV9; J gene: TRBJ2-1; D gene: -; clone size: few
CDR3 protein: CASSATGGARAEAFF; CDR3 DNA: TGTGCCAGCAGTGCGACAGGGGGCGCGAGGGCTGAAGCTTTCTTT; V gene: TRBV6-1; J gene: TRBJ1-1; D gene: TRBD1; clone size: -